The 26 T cell receptor beta chains listed next were all sequenced from one sample in a study of shared clonotypes between healthy human individuals. Profiling relied on immunoSEQ multiplex PCR, and the TCRdb table lists in-frame clones only, not all of them. The data show just over 2,000,000 clones, about 95% seen once. Cells designated naive CD8 were CD45RO-negative and were positively selected for CCR7, with terminally differentiated effector memory CD45RA+ cells excluded. The specimen sequenced was naive CD8+ T cells sorted from blood. The receptors were gathered from a man aged 18 to 29 in good health.

The CDR3 coding sequence is TGTGCCAGCAGCTCCGGGTCTTCGCAGGAATACGAGCAGTACTTC. Translated: CASSSGSSQEYEQYF. V gene TRBV28 combines with J gene TRBJ2-7; D gene unclear. This CDR3 is 15 amino acids long. Germline V lookup: CDR1 MDHEN, CDR2 SYDVKM. V lost 6 bases, J lost 4 bases, and 19 bases lay in between.

This clone showed up just a few times. The gene calls are TRBV11-2 and TRBJ1-6; no reliable D call. Between the trimmed V and J ends, which lost 4 bases and 10 bases, there was a span of 11 bases. The germline gives CDR1 SGHAT, CDR2 FQNNGV. The CDR3 is 13 residues long. The CDR3, as DNA: TGTGCCAGCAGCTCCATGGGGAGATCACCCCTCCACTTT. Its translation: CASSSMGRSPLHF.

V is TRBV5-6 and J is TRBJ2-3, with unresolved D. Germline CDR1 is SGHDT and CDR2 is YYEEEE. V dropped 3 bases and J dropped 5 bases, with 7 bases sitting between them. The CDR3 runs 12 residues. The CDR3 bases are TGTGCCAGCAGCTGGGCGGTAGATACGCAGTATTTT. Protein: CASSWAVDTQYF.

V gene TRBV7-9 combines with J gene TRBJ2-5, with D possibly TRBD2 on 6 matching bases. The CDR3 length is 15 residues. The germline V gene encodes CDR1 SEHNR and CDR2 FQNEAQ (reference sequence). The V end was cut by 6 bases, the J end by 3 bases, with 17 bases between. The CDR3 protein is CASSPAWEEEETQYF. The CDR3 coding sequence is TGTGCCAGCAGTCCTGCATGGGAGGAGGAAGAGACCCAGTACTTC.

V usage is TRBV28 and J usage is TRBJ2-7; 9 bases line up with TRBD1. Germline V lookup: CDR1 MDHEN, CDR2 SYDVKM. There are 14 residues in the CDR3. V lost 5 bases and J lost 4; bases outside the gene matches: 6. The CDR3 is CASSITGGFYEQYF. CDR3 DNA sequence: TGTGCCAGCAGTATCACAGGGGGCTTTTACGAGCAGTACTTC.

The chain is built from TRBV6-5 and TRBJ2-2; D not resolved. V lost 6 bases to trimming and J lost 4 bases, with 6 bases between them. The CDR3 length is 12 residues. Germline V gives CDR1 MNHEY, CDR2 SVGAGI. In DNA, the CDR3 is TGTGCCAGCAGCTTCTTCACCGGGGAGCTGTTTTTT. Its translation is CASSFFTGELFF.

V is TRBV28 and J is TRBJ1-5; 7 bases match TRBD1. This CDR3 is 14 amino acids long. V lost 8 bases and J lost 2; bases outside the gene matches: 6. Germline V gene lookup returns CDR1 MDHEN and CDR2 SYDVKM. The CDR3 reads CASGPDRGNQPQHF. DNA of the CDR3: TGTGCCAGCGGACCCGACAGGGGCAATCAGCCCCAGCATTTT. Supplemented by reference TRBV28 and TRBJ1-5, the full variable domain reads DVKVTQSSRYLVKRTGEKVFLECVQDMDHENMFWYRQDPGLGLRLIYFSYDVKMKEKGDIPEGYSVSREKKERFSLILESASTNQTSMYLCASGPDRGNQPQHFGDGTRLSIL.

The chain recombines TRBV13 with TRBJ2-3; D tentatively reads TRBD1 or TRBD2 (6 bases each). With 5 bases removed from V and 3 bases from J, the gap between germline ends came to 18 bases. The germline V gene encodes CDR1 PRHDT and CDR2 FYEKMQ (reference sequence). The CDR3 is 16 residues long. Here the CDR3 DNA reads TGTGCCAGCAGCATCTCCCTCGGGGGCCCTACAGATACGCAGTATTTT. It codes for CASSISLGGPTDTQYF.

This chain uses TRBV7-9 with TRBJ1-2; TRBD1 matches 7 bases. The germline V gene encodes CDR1 SEHNR and CDR2 FQNEAQ (reference sequence). V trimming: 2 bases; J trimming: 5 bases; junction bases outside the gene matches: 5. The CDR3 length is 14 residues. The CDR3 DNA is TGTGCCAGCAGCTTATGGGGACAGCCTTATGGCTACACCTTC. Residues: CASSLWGQPYGYTF.

This clone is a singleton in its sample. The rearrangement links TRBV27 to TRBJ2-1; TRBD1 agrees at 9 bases. After removal of 0 bases from V and 4 bases from J, the junction contained 4 bases not matched to a gene. The CDR3 runs 16 residues. CDR1 is MNHEY, CDR2 SMNVEV, per germline (reference sequence). The CDR3 is CASSLSGGTGYNEQFF. DNA for the CDR3: TGTGCCAGCAGTTTATCGGGGGGGACAGGGTACAATGAGCAGTTCTTC.

The rearrangement joins TRBV19 to TRBJ1-1; no definite D call. Trimming took off 4 bases at V and 0 bases at J, with 15 bases between the two ends. This CDR3 contains 16 residues. From germline, CDR1 is LNHDA and CDR2 SQIVND (reference sequence). The CDR3 spells CASSNPSTGMNTEAFF. CDR3 in DNA: TGTGCCAGTAGTAACCCGTCCACGGGGATGAACACTGAAGCTTTCTTT.

This rearrangement joins TRBV4-1 to TRBJ2-1; TRBD1 is a possible D gene (6 bases). CDR3 length equals 15 residues. Between the trimmed V and J ends, which lost 0 bases and 4 bases, there was a span of 10 bases. Germline-derived CDR1 and CDR2 are MGHRA and YSYEKL. The DNA of the CDR3 is TGCGCCAGCAGCCAAGAACCAGGGGAATACAATGAGCAGTTCTTC. Translation gives CASSQEPGEYNEQFF.

The chain has TRBV6-5 and TRBJ1-1, with D tentatively TRBD1 (5 bases). The CDR3 spans 13 residues. The V end lost 5 bases, the J end lost 5 bases, and 12 bases lay between the germline ends. Germline CDR1 and CDR2: MNHEY and SVGAGI. This chain's CDR3 is CASSASKGTEAFF. CDR3 sequence (DNA): TGTGCCAGCAGTGCCTCGAAGGGGACTGAAGCTTTCTTT.

This clone occurred a few times. Distinct nucleotide sequences in the sample also encode this CDR3. DNA for the CDR3: TGTGCCAGCAGCGTCGGGACAGGGGCCTACGAGCAGTACTTC. It translates to CASSVGTGAYEQYF. The chain uses TRBV9 and TRBJ2-7; 10 bases map to TRBD1. This CDR3 is 14 amino acids long. Germline V CDR1 and CDR2: SGDLS, YYNGEE. Trimming at V came to 2 bases and at J to 2 bases, leaving 1 base not matched to a gene.

The J gene is TRBJ2-1, the V gene TRBV4-1; D gene ambiguous. The CDR3 extends over 15 amino acids. Germline V gene lookup returns CDR1 MGHRA and CDR2 YSYEKL. Trimming removed 0 bases from V and 7 bases from J, with 13 bases in between. In nucleotides, the CDR3 is TGCGCCAGCAGCCAAGATATCGACCGCTGGAATGAGCAGTTCTTC. Residues: CASSQDIDRWNEQFF.

The V gene is TRBV4-3, the J gene TRBJ2-1; 8 bases fit TRBD2. V gave up 0 bases and J gave up 3 bases; unmatched junction bases: 7. The germline gives CDR1 LGHNA, CDR2 YSLEER. The CDR3 is 17 residues long. CDR3: CASSQDRVAGLYNEQFF. The CDR3 DNA sequence: TGCGCCAGCAGCCAAGATCGGGTAGCGGGGCTCTACAATGAGCAGTTCTTC.

J is TRBJ1-1 and V is TRBV10-2; 9 bases match TRBD1. The V gene end was trimmed by 7 bases and the J gene end by 1 base; junction bases not matched to a gene: 4. Germline assignment: CDR1 WSHSY and CDR2 SAAADI. CDR3 size: 14 residues. CDR3 residues: CASNPTGGNTEAFF. The CDR3 DNA sequence: TGCGCCAGCAACCCGACAGGGGGGAACACTGAAGCTTTCTTT.

The gene calls are TRBV19 and TRBJ1-5; maybe TRBD1 (6 bases). This CDR3 contains 15 residues. V was trimmed by 1 base and J by 7 bases, leaving 14 bases between them. Germline CDR1 is LNHDA and CDR2 is SQIVND (reference sequence). CDR3 nucleotide sequence: TGTGCCAGTAGTATAGGAGGGGGGGAAGGACAGCCCCAGCATTTT. Translating gives CASSIGGGEGQPQHF.

The V gene is TRBV5-4, the J gene TRBJ1-4; 7 nucleotides align to TRBD1. The V gene end was trimmed by 2 bases and the J gene end by 4 bases; junction bases not matched to a gene: 2. From germline, CDR1 is SGHNT and CDR2 YYREEE (reference sequence). CDR3 length equals 14 residues. The CDR3 here is CASSFDRDNEKLFF. CDR3 bases: TGTGCCAGCAGCTTCGACAGGGATAATGAAAAACTGTTTTTT.

This rearrangement joins TRBV15 to TRBJ1-1; the match to TRBD1 covers 10 bases. The CDR3 covers 13 residues. Trimming cost V 5 bases and J 4 bases; bases outside gene matches: 1. CDR1 and CDR2 (germline): LNHNV, YYDKDF (reference sequence). The CDR3 bases are TGTGCCACCAGCGGGACAGGGGCCACTGAAGCTTTCTTT. It encodes CATSGTGATEAFF.

The chain employs TRBV9 and TRBJ2-3; 12 nucleotides match TRBD2. The CDR3 runs to 15 residues. Germline values: CDR1 SGDLS, CDR2 YYNGEE. The V and J ends lost 4 bases and 6 bases, in that order; junction bases with no gene match: 6. The CDR3 sequence is CASSTLTSGGDTQYF. The DNA for the CDR3 is TGTGCCAGCAGCACTCTGACTAGCGGGGGTGATACGCAGTATTTT.

The CDR3 DNA is TGTGCCAGCAGCTTAGGACTAGCGGAAATACCAACGCAGTATTTT. Protein: CASSLGLAEIPTQYF. V usage is TRBV7-9 and J usage is TRBJ2-3, with TRBD2 identical over 9 bases. The CDR3 runs to 15 residues. Germline V gene sequence: CDR1 SEHNR, CDR2 FQNEAQ (reference sequence). The J segment lost 9 bases and the V segment lost 1 base, leaving 8 bases of the junction unmatched.

V gene TRBV9 combines with J gene TRBJ1-1; D possibly corresponds to TRBD1 (6 bases). There are 13 residues in the CDR3. CDR1 is SGDLS, CDR2 YYNGEE, per germline. The V and J ends lost 3 bases and 4 bases respectively, with 10 bases between them. CDR3 nucleotide sequence: TGTGCCAGCAGCGCAACAGGGTCCACTGAAGCTTTCTTT. Its translation: CASSATGSTEAFF.

For this clone: Other DNA sequences of this sample code for an identical CDR3. This sequence joins TRBV6-5 and TRBJ1-1, with a tentative D call TRBD1 (5 bases). Germline CDR1 is MNHEY and CDR2 is SVGAGI. V was shortened by 5 bases and J by 2 bases, with 12 bases between the two germline ends. The CDR3 loop spans 14 amino acids. CDR3 amino acids: CASSPGTLNTEAFF. The CDR3 DNA follows: TGTGCCAGCAGTCCCGGGACCCTAAACACTGAAGCTTTCTTT.

On this clone itself: Other DNA variants within this sample encode the same CDR3. This chain joins TRBV4-1 and TRBJ1-1, with D hard to call. Trimming removed 0 bases at V and 0 bases at J, with 5 bases between. There are 14 residues in the CDR3. Germline loops: CDR1 MGHRA, CDR2 YSYEKL. CDR3: CASSQDRLNTEAFF. In DNA form, the CDR3 reads TGCGCCAGCAGCCAAGATCGGTTGAACACTGAAGCTTTCTTT.

This chain uses TRBV7-9 with TRBJ1-4, with 9 bases fitting TRBD1. The CDR3 runs 18 residues. V lost 4 bases and J lost 3; bases outside the gene matches: 12. Germline CDR1 reads SEHNR; CDR2 reads FQNEAQ (reference sequence). Written as DNA, the CDR3 is TGTGCCAGCAGCTCCGTCCCGGGACAGGGAGAGGCTAATGAAAAACTGTTTTTT. This encodes CASSSVPGQGEANEKLFF.